This T cell receptor (beta chain) was captured by sequencing in a study of OX40 agonist ivuxolimab in advanced cancers. Measured with immunoSEQ multiplex PCR; TCRdb has only the in-frame clones, and not every one. The sample includes roughly 42,000 clones, 70% to 90% of them seen just once. This CDR3 has 16 residues. CDR1 is MNHEY and CDR2 is SMNVEV in the germline V gene (reference sequence). V dropped 1 base and J dropped 2 bases, with 12 bases sitting between them. The chain combines TRBV27 with TRBJ1-5; D perhaps matches TRBD1 (5 bases). The origin of this receptor is an adult with an advanced solid tumor such as melanoma, head and neck, liver or kidney cancer. This specimen was CD4+ or CD8+ T cells sorted from blood, taken in a trial of the OX40 agonist ivuxolimab. This CDR3 is CASSLYSGDGNQPQHF. DNA of the CDR3: TGTGCCAGCAGTTTATATTCCGGGGACGGCAATCAGCCCCAGCATTTT.